This T cell receptor (beta chain) was recorded in a study of cytomegalovirus exposure and HLA in healthy donors. As for the study in general: The 95 to 150 validation repertoires and the approximately 640 first-cohort repertoires shared a platform, a later analysis reported. Study observations and caveats: Cytomegalovirus association was assigned to 170 or so TCR beta chains. While the bulk of TCR sequences proved rare, some public TCRs turned up in many donors. Among the CMV-associated chains, three were confirmed in vitro as specific for CMV antigens.

TCRdb's table, derived via immunoSEQ multiplex PCR, lists solely in-frame clones and lacks some. The table has 200,000 or so clones, 84% seen once. This clone has more than one count but fewer than ten. The target antigen is unknown. The TCR sequence derives from a man between 18 and 29 years old in good health and CMV-seropositive. Sequenced sample: PBMCs.

The CDR3 sequence: CASSLVGTTEGEYF. CDR3 sequence (DNA): TGTGCCAGCAGCTTAGTGGGGACAACCGAGGGCGAGTACTTC. This sequence joins TRBV7-2 and TRBJ2-7, with D possibly being TRBD1 (6 bases). V was shortened by 1 base and J by 11 bases, with 18 bases between the two germline ends. Germline-derived CDR1 and CDR2 are SGHTA and FQGNSA. The CDR3 length is 14 residues.